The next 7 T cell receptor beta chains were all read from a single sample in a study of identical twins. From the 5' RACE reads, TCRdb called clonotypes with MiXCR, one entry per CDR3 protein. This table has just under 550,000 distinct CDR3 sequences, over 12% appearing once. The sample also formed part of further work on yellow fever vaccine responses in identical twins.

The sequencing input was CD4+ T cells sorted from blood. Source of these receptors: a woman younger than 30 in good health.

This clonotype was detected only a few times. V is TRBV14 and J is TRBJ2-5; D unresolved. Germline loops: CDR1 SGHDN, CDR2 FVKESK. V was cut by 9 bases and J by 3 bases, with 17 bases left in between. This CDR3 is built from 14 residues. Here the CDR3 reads CASLRHSRKETQYF. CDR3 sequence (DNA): TGTGCCAGTTTACGTCATTCTAGGAAAGAGACCCAGTACTTC.

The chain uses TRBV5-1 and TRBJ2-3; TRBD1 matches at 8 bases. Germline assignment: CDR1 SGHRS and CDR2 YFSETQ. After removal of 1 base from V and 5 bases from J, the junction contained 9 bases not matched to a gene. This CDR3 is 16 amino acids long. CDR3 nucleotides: TGCGCCAGCAGCTTGAACCAGGGGGCCGGTAAAGATACGCAGTATTTT. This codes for CASSLNQGAGKDTQYF.

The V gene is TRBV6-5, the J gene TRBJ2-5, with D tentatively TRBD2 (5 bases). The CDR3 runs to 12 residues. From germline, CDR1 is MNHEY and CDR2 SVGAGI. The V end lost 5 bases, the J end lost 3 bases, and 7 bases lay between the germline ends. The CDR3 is CASSTSKETQYF. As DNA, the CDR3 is TGTGCCAGCAGTACTAGTAAAGAGACCCAGTACTTC.

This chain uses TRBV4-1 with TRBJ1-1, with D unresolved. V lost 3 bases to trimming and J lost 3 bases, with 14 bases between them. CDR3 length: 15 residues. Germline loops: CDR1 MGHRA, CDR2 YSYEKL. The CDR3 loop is CASSHYQDWDTEAFF. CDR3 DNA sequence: TGCGCCAGCAGCCATTATCAAGACTGGGACACTGAAGCTTTCTTT.

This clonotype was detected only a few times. The chain's CDR3 is CASSLDGTLNNEQFF. The CDR3 coding sequence is TGCGCCAGCAGCTTGGATGGGACTCTTAACAATGAGCAGTTCTTC. The V and J genes are TRBV5-1 and TRBJ2-1; D possibly corresponds to TRBD2 (6 bases). V was pared by 0 bases and J by 5 bases, with 12 bases between. The CDR3 runs 15 residues. Germline CDR1 reads SGHRS; CDR2 reads YFSETQ.

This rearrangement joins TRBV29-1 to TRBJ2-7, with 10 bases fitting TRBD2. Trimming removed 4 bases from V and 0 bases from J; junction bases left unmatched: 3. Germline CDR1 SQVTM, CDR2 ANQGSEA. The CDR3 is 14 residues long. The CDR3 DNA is TGCAGCGTTGGGTTAGCGGGAGGCTCCTACGAGCAGTACTTC. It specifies CSVGLAGGSYEQYF.

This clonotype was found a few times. CDR3 sequence (DNA): TGTGCCACCCAACGGAACAGTTTCAGAGGAGAGACCCAGTACTTC. It yields the protein CATQRNSFRGETQYF. This chain joins TRBV12-3 or TRBV12-4 and TRBJ2-5; D not resolved. This CDR3 contains 15 residues. Trimming took 10 bases from V and 4 from J, leaving 22 bases between them.